These 22 T cell receptor beta chains share one sample of origin, sequenced in a study of cytomegalovirus exposure and HLA in healthy donors. This PCR relied on a set of 60 Vbeta primers and 13 Jbeta primers. Data came from immunoSEQ multiplex PCR; TCRdb stores just in-frame clones and leaves some out. The data show about 170,000 clones, about 65% seen once. Sequencing was carried out using PBMCs. The receptor source for this set is a girl between 5 and 17 years old in good health and CMV-seronegative.

V is TRBV10-1 and J is TRBJ2-3, with D unresolved. The CDR3 is 15 amino acids. In germline, CDR1 is WNHNN, CDR2 SYGVQD (reference sequence). Trimming removed 7 bases at V and 2 bases at J, with 16 bases between. CDR3 DNA: TGCGCCAGCATGGAGAGGTTATTGGACACAGATACGCAGTATTTT. Translation: CASMERLLDTDTQYF.

The chain employs TRBV5-5 and TRBJ2-1; D unclear. V was trimmed by 1 base and J by 3 bases, leaving 8 bases between them. The CDR3 extends over 14 amino acids. Per germline, CDR1 SGHKS and CDR2 YYEKEE (reference sequence). The CDR3 here is CASSLSPGYNEQFF. The DNA of the CDR3 is TGTGCCAGCAGCTTGTCGCCCGGCTACAATGAGCAGTTCTTC.

The chain is built from TRBV10-1 and TRBJ1-2; D is unresolved. Per the germline V gene, CDR1 is WNHNN and CDR2 is SYGVQD (reference sequence). The CDR3 consists of 12 residues. V was trimmed by 3 bases and J by 10 bases, leaving 12 bases between them. The CDR3 sequence: CASSDGSQHYTF. The DNA of the CDR3 is TGCGCCAGCAGTGACGGGAGTCAACACTACACCTTC.

This clone was counted a single time. The gene calls are TRBV7-3 and TRBJ2-4; 7 bases agree with TRBD2. Germline V gene lookup returns CDR1 SGHTA and CDR2 FQGTGA. Unmatched junction bases numbered 8, after V lost 0 bases and J lost 12 bases. The CDR3 is 14 amino acids. The CDR3 DNA sequence: TGTGCCAGCAGCTTAACGGGAGGGGTGAAGAATCAGTACTTC. Protein product: CASSLTGGVKNQYF.

This chain connects TRBV11-2 to TRBJ1-2, with 7 bases fitting TRBD1. Germline CDR1 and CDR2: SGHAT and FQNNGV. The CDR3 has 13 residues. V was clipped by 5 bases and J by 8 bases; unmatched bases: 8. CDR3 bases: TGTGCCAGCAGCACCCGGGGACAGTTCGGCTACACCTTC. Protein product: CASSTRGQFGYTF.

V gene TRBV18 combines with J gene TRBJ2-1, with 7 bases aligning to TRBD2. The junction had 6 bases not matched to a gene; V was cut back by 4 bases and J by 3 bases. This CDR3 is 15 amino acids long. Germline lookup yields CDR1 KGHSH and CDR2 LQKENI. Written as DNA, the CDR3 is TGTGCCAGCTCACGGAATGCGGGGGACTACAATGAGCAGTTCTTC. Translation: CASSRNAGDYNEQFF. Variable domain in full (rest from reference TRBV18 and TRBJ2-1): NAGVMQNPRHLVRRRGQEARLRCSPMKGHSHVYWYRQLPEEGLKFMVYLQKENIIDESGMPKERFSAEFPKEGPSILRIQQVVRGDSAAYFCASSRNAGDYNEQFFGPGTRLTVL.

This clone has only a few counts. The chain uses TRBV7-9 and TRBJ2-1, with D tentatively TRBD1 (5 bases). The CDR3 covers 15 residues. CDR1 SEHNR and CDR2 FQNEAQ come from the germline V gene (reference sequence). Trimming stripped 5 bases from V and 6 bases from J, with 17 bases between. CDR3 sequence: CASSPRTRKGNEQFF. The CDR3 DNA follows: TGTGCCAGCAGCCCTCGGACAAGAAAAGGCAATGAGCAGTTCTTC.

The rearrangement links TRBV9 to TRBJ2-7; D may be TRBD2 (7 bases). CDR3 length: 18 residues. V lost 3 bases and J lost 6, with 28 bases in between. Germline lookup yields CDR1 SGDLS and CDR2 YYNGEE. The chain's CDR3 is CASSGAGGGLFGTSEQYF. The CDR3 region has the DNA TGTGCCAGCAGCGGGGCTGGGGGGGGGCTTTTTGGGACGAGCGAGCAGTACTTC.

The chain combines TRBV9 with TRBJ2-1; 11 positions match TRBD2. This CDR3 has 16 amino acids. With 2 bases clipped from V and 5 bases from J, the junction kept 6 bases outside the gene matches. Looked up from germline, CDR1 is SGDLS and CDR2 is YYNGEE. The CDR3 DNA sequence: TGTGCCAGCAGCGTCGTACTAGCGGGGGCGAACAATGAGCAGTTCTTC. Amino acid sequence: CASSVVLAGANNEQFF.

This clone turned up a few times. This chain links TRBV29-1 with TRBJ1-1; the match to TRBD1 covers 7 bases. Unmatched junction bases numbered 7, after V lost 5 bases and J lost 4 bases. The CDR3 extends over 13 amino acids. Germline-derived CDR1 and CDR2 are SQVTM and ANQGSEA. CDR3 sequence reads: CSVFEQGLTEAFF. CDR3 nucleotide sequence: TGCAGCGTTTTCGAACAGGGGCTCACTGAAGCTTTCTTT.

The chain combines TRBV11-2 with TRBJ2-7; 8 bases map to TRBD1. Trimming took 5 bases from V and 3 from J; bases not matched to a gene: 9. Germline CDR1 reads SGHAT; CDR2 reads FQNNGV. CDR3 length: 15 amino acids. CDR3 nucleotide sequence: TGTGCCAGCAGCCCCTCGTCCGGGACAGGCTACGAGCAGTACTTC. It codes for CASSPSSGTGYEQYF.

The V gene is TRBV9, the J gene TRBJ2-5; 10 bases map to TRBD2. The junction had 3 bases not matched to a gene; V was cut back by 2 bases and J by 5 bases. In germline, CDR1 is SGDLS, CDR2 YYNGEE. The CDR3 loop spans 14 amino acids. The CDR3 DNA sequence: TGTGCCAGCAGCGTCTCGGGACTAGCGGAGACCCAGTACTTC. Amino acid sequence: CASSVSGLAETQYF.

This rearrangement joins TRBV6-5 to TRBJ2-1; 8 bases map to TRBD1. CDR3 size: 16 residues. Unmatched junction bases numbered 8, after V lost 0 bases and J lost 7 bases. The V gene's germline CDR1 is MNHEY and CDR2 SVGAGI. CDR3 region: CASSYSGRGQKNEQFF. As DNA, the CDR3 is TGTGCCAGCAGTTACTCGGGCAGGGGGCAAAAGAATGAGCAGTTCTTC.

This clone was recorded a few times. The J gene is TRBJ2-6, the V gene TRBV7-9, with 9 bases matching TRBD1. Germline lookup yields CDR1 SEHNR and CDR2 FQNEAQ (reference sequence). The CDR3 runs to 17 residues. V dropped 5 bases and J dropped 2; count of bases not matched to a gene: 7. CDR3 nucleotide sequence: TGTGCCAGCAGCGTAGGACAGGGGATTGCTGGGGCCAACGTCCTGACTTTC. Its protein product is CASSVGQGIAGANVLTF.

The V gene is TRBV19, the J gene TRBJ1-6; 9 bases are shared with TRBD1. This CDR3 has 16 amino acids. Germline V gene data show CDR1 as LNHDA and CDR2 as SQIVND (reference sequence). With V trimmed by 3 bases and J by 7 bases, 7 bases remained unmatched. The CDR3 region has the DNA TGTGCCAGTAGTATTGGTAGGACAGGGGACAATTCACCCCTCCACTTT. Its translation is CASSIGRTGDNSPLHF.

V usage is TRBV5-1 and J usage is TRBJ1-2; 7 bases fit TRBD1. This CDR3 comprises 13 residues. Trimming cost V 2 bases and J 11 bases; bases outside gene matches: 9. CDR1 is SGHRS, CDR2 YFSETQ, per germline. CDR3 in amino acids: CASSFRDRGSYTF. The CDR3 nucleotides read TGCGCCAGCAGCTTTCGGGACAGAGGTTCATACACCTTC.

The chain employs TRBV2 and TRBJ2-7, with 9 bases matching TRBD1. The germline V gene encodes CDR1 SNHLY and CDR2 FYNNEI. The CDR3 consists of 15 residues. V lost 2 bases, J lost 2 bases, and 4 bases stayed unmatched. CDR3 sequence reads: CASSEQWDRAYEQYF. CDR3 sequence (DNA): TGTGCCAGCAGTGAACAATGGGACAGGGCCTACGAGCAGTACTTC. The full variable domain, its missing parts supplied by reference TRBV2 and TRBJ2-7, is EPEVTQTPSHQVTQMGQEVILRCVPISNHLYFYWYRQILGQKVEFLVSFYNNEISEKSEIFDDQFSVERPDGSNFTLKIRSTKLEDSAMYFCASSEQWDRAYEQYFGPGTRLTVT.

The J gene is TRBJ1-5, the V gene TRBV10-3, with a possible D match to TRBD1 (5 bases). The CDR3 sequence is 17 residues long. Trimming took 2 bases from V and 3 from J, leaving 17 bases between them. The germline V gene has CDR1 ENHRY and CDR2 SYGVKD. The chain's CDR3 is CAISEPGGGAFNQPQHF. The CDR3 DNA reads as TGTGCCATCAGTGAGCCCGGGGGAGGCGCGTTCAATCAGCCCCAGCATTTT.

A few counts support this clone. The chain has TRBV6-5 and TRBJ1-5, with 7 nucleotides matching TRBD1. The germline V gene has CDR1 MNHEY and CDR2 SVGAGI. The ends lost 6 bases at V and 4 bases at J; junction bases unmatched: 3. The CDR3 contains 13 residues. The CDR3 sequence: CASRGTANQPQHF. The CDR3, as DNA: TGTGCCAGCAGAGGGACAGCGAATCAGCCCCAGCATTTT.

This clone was seen only a few times. The chain links TRBV7-9 to TRBJ2-1, with 8 bases matching TRBD2. Unmatched junction bases numbered 14, after V lost 5 bases and J lost 8 bases. Germline assignment: CDR1 SEHNR and CDR2 FQNEAQ (reference sequence). The CDR3 is made up of 16 amino acids. The CDR3: CASSPPGTSDSYEQFF. The CDR3 DNA reads as TGTGCCAGCAGCCCGCCCGGGACTAGTGATTCTTATGAGCAGTTCTTC. The variable domain in full, with the rest retrieved from reference TRBV7-9 and TRBJ2-1, is DTGVSQNPRHKITKRGQNVTFRCDPISEHNRLYWYRQTLGQGPEFLTYFQNEAQLEKSRLLSDRFSAERPKGSFSTLEIQRTEQGDSAMYLCASSPPGTSDSYEQFFGPGTRLTVL.

The chain combines TRBV11-1 with TRBJ2-7; possible D gene TRBD1, 5 bases. Between the trimmed V and J ends, which lost 4 bases and 3 bases, there was a span of 10 bases. Per the germline V gene, CDR1 is SGHAT and CDR2 is FQDESV (reference sequence). CDR3 length equals 13 residues. For the CDR3, the DNA is TGTGCCAGCAGCTCTAGACAGAGCTACGAGCAGTACTTC. Translation gives CASSSRQSYEQYF.

This chain links TRBV7-9 with TRBJ1-2, with D possibly TRBD1 on 5 matching bases. The CDR3 consists of 14 residues. CDR1 is SEHNR, CDR2 FQNEAQ, per germline (reference sequence). Trimming removed 5 bases at V and 8 bases at J, with 18 bases between. Here the CDR3 reads CASSPHQGVGGYTF. In DNA, the CDR3 is TGTGCCAGCAGCCCTCACCAGGGTGTCGGGGGCTACACCTTC.